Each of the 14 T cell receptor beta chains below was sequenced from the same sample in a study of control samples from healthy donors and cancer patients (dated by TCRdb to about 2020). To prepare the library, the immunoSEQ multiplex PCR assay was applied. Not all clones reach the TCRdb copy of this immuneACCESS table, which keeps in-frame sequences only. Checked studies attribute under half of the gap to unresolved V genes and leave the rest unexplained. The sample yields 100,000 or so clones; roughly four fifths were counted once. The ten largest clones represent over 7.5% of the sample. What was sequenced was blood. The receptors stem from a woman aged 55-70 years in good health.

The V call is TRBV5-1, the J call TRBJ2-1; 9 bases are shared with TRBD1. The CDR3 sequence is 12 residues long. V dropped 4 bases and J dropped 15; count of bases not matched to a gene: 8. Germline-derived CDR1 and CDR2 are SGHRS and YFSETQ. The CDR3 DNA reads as TGCGCCAGCAGCGCGGGACAGGGTGATACGTTCTTC. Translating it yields CASSAGQGDTFF.

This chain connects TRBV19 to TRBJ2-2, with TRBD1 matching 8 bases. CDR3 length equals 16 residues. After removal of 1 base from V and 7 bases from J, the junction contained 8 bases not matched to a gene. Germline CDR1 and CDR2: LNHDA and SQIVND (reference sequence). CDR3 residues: CASSIGAGTGNGELFF. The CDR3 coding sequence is TGTGCCAGTAGTATAGGTGCCGGGACAGGTAACGGGGAGCTGTTTTTT.

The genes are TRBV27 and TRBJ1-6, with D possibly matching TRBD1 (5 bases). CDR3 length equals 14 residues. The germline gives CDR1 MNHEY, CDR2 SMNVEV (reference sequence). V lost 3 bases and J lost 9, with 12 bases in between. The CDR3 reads CASSLEGSSSPLHF. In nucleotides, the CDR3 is TGTGCCAGCAGTTTGGAGGGGTCGAGTTCACCCCTCCACTTT.

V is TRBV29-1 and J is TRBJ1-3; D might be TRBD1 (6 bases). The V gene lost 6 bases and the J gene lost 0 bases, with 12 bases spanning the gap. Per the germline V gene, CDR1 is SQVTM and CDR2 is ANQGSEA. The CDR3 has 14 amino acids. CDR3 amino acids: CSVHDRLSGNTIYF. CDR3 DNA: TGCAGCGTACATGACAGGCTCTCTGGAAACACCATATATTTT.

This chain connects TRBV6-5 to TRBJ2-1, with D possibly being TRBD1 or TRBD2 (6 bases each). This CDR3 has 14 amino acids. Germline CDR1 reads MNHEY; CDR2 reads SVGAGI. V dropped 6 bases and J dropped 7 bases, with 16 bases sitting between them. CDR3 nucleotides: TGTGCCAGCAGCTGGAATCGGGGGCCAAATGAGCAGTTCTTC. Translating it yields CASSWNRGPNEQFF.

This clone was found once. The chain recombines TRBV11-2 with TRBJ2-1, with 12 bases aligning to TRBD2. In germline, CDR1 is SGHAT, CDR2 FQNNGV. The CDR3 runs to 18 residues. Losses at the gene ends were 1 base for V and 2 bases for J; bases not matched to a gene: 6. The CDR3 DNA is TGTGCCAGCAGCTTAGTGACTAGCGGGGGTGCTACCTACAATGAGCAGTTCTTC. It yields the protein CASSLVTSGGATYNEQFF.

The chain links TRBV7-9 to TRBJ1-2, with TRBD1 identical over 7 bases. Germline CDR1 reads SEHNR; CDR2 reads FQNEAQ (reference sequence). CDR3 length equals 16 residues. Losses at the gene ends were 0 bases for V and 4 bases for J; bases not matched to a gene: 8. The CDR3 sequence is CASSLASDRDLYGYTF. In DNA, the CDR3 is TGTGCCAGCAGCTTAGCCAGTGACAGGGACCTCTATGGCTACACCTTC.

CDR3 amino acids: CASSLQGEEKLFF. The CDR3 nucleotides are TGTGCCAGCAGCCTACAGGGAGAGGAAAAACTGTTTTTT. The rearrangement joins TRBV7-9 to TRBJ1-4; D may be TRBD1 (6 bases). CDR1 and CDR2 from the germline V gene are SEHNR and FQNEAQ (reference sequence). The germline V and J ends were trimmed by 5 bases and 8 bases, with 12 bases remaining between them. This CDR3 has 13 residues.

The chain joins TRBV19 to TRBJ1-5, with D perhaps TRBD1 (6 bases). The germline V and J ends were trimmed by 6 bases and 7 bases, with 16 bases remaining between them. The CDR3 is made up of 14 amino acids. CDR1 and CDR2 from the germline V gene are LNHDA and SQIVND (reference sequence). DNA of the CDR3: TGTGCCAGTAGCGCCCCCGGGGGCGGACAGCCCCAGCATTTT. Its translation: CASSAPGGGQPQHF.

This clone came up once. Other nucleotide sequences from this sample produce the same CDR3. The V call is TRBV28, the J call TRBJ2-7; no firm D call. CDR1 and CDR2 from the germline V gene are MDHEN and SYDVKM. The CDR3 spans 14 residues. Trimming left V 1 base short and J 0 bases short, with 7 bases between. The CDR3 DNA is TGTGCCAGCAGTTTATATGGCAGCTCCTACGAGCAGTACTTC. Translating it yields CASSLYGSSYEQYF. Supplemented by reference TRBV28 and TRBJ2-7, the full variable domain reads DVKVTQSSRYLVKRTGEKVFLECVQDMDHENMFWYRQDPGLGLRLIYFSYDVKMKEKGDIPEGYSVSREKKERFSLILESASTNQTSMYLCASSLYGSSYEQYFGPGTRLTVT.

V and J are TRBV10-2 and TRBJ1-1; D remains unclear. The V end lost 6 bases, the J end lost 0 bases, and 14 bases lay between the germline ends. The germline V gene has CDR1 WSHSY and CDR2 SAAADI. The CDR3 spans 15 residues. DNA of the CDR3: TGCGCCAGCAGAGATCAACAGCCTCTGAACACTGAAGCTTTCTTT. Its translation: CASRDQQPLNTEAFF.

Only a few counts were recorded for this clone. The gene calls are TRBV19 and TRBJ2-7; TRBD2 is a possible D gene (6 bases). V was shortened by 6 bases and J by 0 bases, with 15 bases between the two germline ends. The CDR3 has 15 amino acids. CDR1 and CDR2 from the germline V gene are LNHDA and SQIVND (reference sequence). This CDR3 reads CASSRSGLSSYEQYF. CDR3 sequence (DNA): TGTGCCAGTAGCCGATCGGGACTTAGCTCCTACGAGCAGTACTTC.

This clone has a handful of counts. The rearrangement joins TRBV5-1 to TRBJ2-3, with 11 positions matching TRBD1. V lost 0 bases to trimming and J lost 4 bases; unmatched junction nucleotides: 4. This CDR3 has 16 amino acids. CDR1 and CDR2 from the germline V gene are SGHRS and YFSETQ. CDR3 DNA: TGCGCCAGCAGCTTGGAATTGGGACAGGGGGCAGATACGCAGTATTTT. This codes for CASSLELGQGADTQYF.

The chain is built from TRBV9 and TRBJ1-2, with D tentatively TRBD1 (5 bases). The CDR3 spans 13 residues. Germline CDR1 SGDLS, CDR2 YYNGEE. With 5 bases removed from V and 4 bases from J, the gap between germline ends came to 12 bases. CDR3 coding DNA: TGTGCCAGCAGATTGGGGGGAACCTATGGCTACACCTTC. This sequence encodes CASRLGGTYGYTF.